This entry lists 3 T cell receptor beta chains sequenced from one sample in a study of memory CD4+ T cells and cytomegalovirus serostatus. Generated by immunoSEQ multiplex PCR, the TCRdb table keeps only in-frame clones and is missing some. The repertoire holds some 57,000 clones, more than 60% seen once, with 0.7% to 0.85% in the top ten. The sort gate was single viable CD3+CD4+CD8-CD45RO+ cells for memory CD4+ T cells. The specimen sequenced was memory CD4+ T cells from blood. Receptors originate from an adult in good health and CMV-seronegative.

The chain uses TRBV5-1 and TRBJ2-5; 9 bases match TRBD1. The germline V gene has CDR1 SGHRS and CDR2 YFSETQ. The V gene end was trimmed by 7 bases and the J gene end by 3 bases; junction bases not matched to a gene: 7. The CDR3 spans 14 residues. The CDR3, as DNA: TGCGCCAGCCGAGGACAGGGGCCCGAAGAGACCCAGTACTTC. As protein: CASRGQGPEETQYF. Based on the CDR3 plus reference TRBV5-1 and TRBJ2-5, the full variable domain is KAGVTQTPRYLIKTRGQQVTLSCSPISGHRSVSWYQQTPGQGLQFLFEYFSETQRNKGNFPGRFSGRQFSNSRSEMNVSTLELGDSALYLCASRGQGPEETQYFGPGTRLLVL.

The chain carries TRBV18 and TRBJ2-7, with a tentative D call TRBD1 (5 bases). CDR1 KGHSH and CDR2 LQKENI come from the germline V gene. V lost 1 base and J 6 bases, leaving 10 bases between the germline ends. This CDR3 has 13 amino acids. The CDR3 sequence is CASSPQSGSEQYF. In DNA form, the CDR3 reads TGTGCCAGCTCACCACAATCAGGGTCCGAGCAGTACTTC.

V gene TRBV6-5 combines with J gene TRBJ1-4; D unclear. Looked up from germline, CDR1 is MNHEY and CDR2 is SVGAGI. Trimming pared 6 bases from V and 8 bases from J, leaving 13 bases between. The CDR3 has 13 residues. CDR3 protein: CASSNSLGEKLFF. CDR3 in DNA: TGTGCCAGCAGCAATTCCCTGGGGGAAAAACTGTTTTTT.